This T cell receptor (beta chain) was captured by sequencing in a study of resident and recirculating memory T cells in vitiligo. Whole-study context: Epidermis came from shave biopsies of lesional and nonlesional sites, plus PBMCs.

The CDR3 is 13 amino acids. Trimming pared 8 bases from V and 8 bases from J, leaving 18 bases between. Germline loops: CDR1 SGHTA, CDR2 FQGNSA. Of note for this clone: Antigen specificity is unknown.

Sequenced by immunoSEQ multiplex PCR; TCRdb stores in-frame clones only, minus some. The sample consists of more than 65,000 clones, approximately 93% of them appearing once. Patients' lesions had not changed for the previous 6 months. General study results and limits: Clonality differed among vitiligo lesions, with no unique dominant clone. Different lesions suggested infiltration by different T cell clones.

Source material: blood. This TCR was sampled from a male donor with vitiligo. The genes are TRBV7-2 and TRBJ1-2; D may be TRBD1 (6 bases). Here the CDR3 reads CASQPGDRWGYTF. DNA of the CDR3: TGTGCCAGCCAACCAGGGGACCGCTGGGGCTACACCTTC. The full variable domain, rest sourced from reference TRBV7-2 and TRBJ1-2, is GAGVSQSPSNKVTEKGKDVELRCDPISGHTALYWYRQSLGQGLEFLIYFQGNSAPDKSGLPSDRFSAERTGGSVSTLTIQRTQQEDSAVYLCASQPGDRWGYTFGSGTRLTVV.